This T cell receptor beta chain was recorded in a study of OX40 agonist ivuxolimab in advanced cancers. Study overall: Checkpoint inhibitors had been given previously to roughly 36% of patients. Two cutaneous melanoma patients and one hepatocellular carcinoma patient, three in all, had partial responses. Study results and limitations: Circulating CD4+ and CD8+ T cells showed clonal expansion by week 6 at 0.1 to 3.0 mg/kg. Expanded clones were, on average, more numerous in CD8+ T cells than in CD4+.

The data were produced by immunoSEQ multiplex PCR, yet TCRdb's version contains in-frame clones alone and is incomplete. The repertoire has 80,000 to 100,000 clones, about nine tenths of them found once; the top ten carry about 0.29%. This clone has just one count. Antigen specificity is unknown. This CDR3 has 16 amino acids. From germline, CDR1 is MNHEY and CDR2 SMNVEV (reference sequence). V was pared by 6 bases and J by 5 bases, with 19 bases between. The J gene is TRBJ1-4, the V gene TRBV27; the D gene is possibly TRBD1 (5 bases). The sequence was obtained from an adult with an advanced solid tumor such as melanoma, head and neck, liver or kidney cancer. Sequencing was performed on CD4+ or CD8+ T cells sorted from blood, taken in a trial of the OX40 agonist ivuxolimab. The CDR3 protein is CASSGEPGLRNEKLFF. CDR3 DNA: TGTGCCAGCAGCGGGGAACCGGGACTGAGGAATGAAAAACTGTTTTTT.